One and the same sample provided the 22 T cell receptor beta chains below, sequenced in a study of cytomegalovirus exposure and HLA in healthy donors. Profiling relied on immunoSEQ multiplex PCR, and the TCRdb table lists in-frame clones only, not all of them. Of roughly 70,000 clones listed, around four fifths are singletons. Material: PBMCs. Every receptor here comes from a man aged 25-45 years in good health and CMV-seronegative.

The table lists this clone with a few counts. The chain employs TRBV6-1 and TRBJ1-2; D is ambiguous. The CDR3 contains 13 residues. Germline CDR1 reads MNHNS; CDR2 reads SASEGT. With 5 bases removed from V and 5 bases from J, the gap between germline ends came to 12 bases. The DNA for the CDR3 is TGTGCCAGCAGTCCCGGGATACCATATGGCTACACCTTC. Amino acid sequence: CASSPGIPYGYTF.

This clone was seen a single time. The rearrangement uses TRBV7-4 and TRBJ2-7, with D perhaps TRBD2 (6 bases). The V gene's germline CDR1 is SGHVT and CDR2 SQSDAQ. Deletions cut 4 bases from V and 0 bases from J, with 13 bases between. The CDR3 covers 15 residues. The chain's CDR3 is CASSCSLAPSYEQYV. The CDR3 nucleotides are TGTGCCAGCAGCTGCTCCCTAGCGCCCTCCTACGAGCAGTACGTC.

This rearrangement joins TRBV18 to TRBJ2-7; 10 bases align to TRBD2. The CDR3 is 16 amino acids. The V gene end was trimmed by 6 bases and the J gene end by 4 bases; junction bases not matched to a gene: 12. From germline, CDR1 is KGHSH and CDR2 LQKENI. The CDR3 here is CASSLGSGGAGYEQYV. DNA for the CDR3: TGTGCCAGCTCCCTTGGGAGCGGGGGGGCCGGGTACGAGCAGTACGTC.

V gene TRBV10-3 combines with J gene TRBJ1-2; the match to TRBD1 covers 7 bases. V trimming: 11 bases; J trimming: 8 bases; junction bases outside the gene matches: 20. The CDR3 spans 15 residues. Germline V lookup: CDR1 ENHRY, CDR2 SYGVKD. In DNA form, the CDR3 reads TGTGCCGTACAGACCCGGGGCCTCAACAGGGGCGGCTACACCTTC. Protein: CAVQTRGLNRGGYTF.

This clone was seen just once. This chain uses TRBV7-3 with TRBJ2-7; TRBD1 matches at 8 bases. V shed 5 bases, J shed 6 bases, and the junction held 15 bases outside the gene matches. The germline V gene encodes CDR1 SGHTA and CDR2 FQGTGA. CDR3 length: 16 residues. The CDR3 sequence: CASSPSGGQGFSEQYF. CDR3 sequence (DNA): TGTGCCAGCAGCCCATCGGGCGGACAGGGTTTCAGCGAGCAGTACTTC.

The J gene is TRBJ2-1, the V gene TRBV30; 8 nucleotides align to TRBD1. CDR3 length: 15 residues. Germline lookup yields CDR1 GTSNPN and CDR2 SVGIG (reference sequence). V lost 2 bases, J lost 5 bases, and 8 bases stayed unmatched. The CDR3 sequence: CAWSIGQGTHNEQFF. CDR3 nucleotide sequence: TGTGCCTGGAGTATCGGACAGGGAACCCACAATGAGCAGTTCTTC.

This chain uses TRBV5-1 with TRBJ1-2; TRBD1 aligns across 7 bases. The CDR3 has 15 residues. The V gene's germline CDR1 is SGHRS and CDR2 YFSETQ. The V and J ends lost 0 bases and 2 bases, in that order; junction bases with no gene match: 4. DNA for the CDR3: TGCGCCAGCAGCTTGGCCCGGGGACAGAACTATGGCTACACCTTC. Translated, it gives CASSLARGQNYGYTF.

J is TRBJ2-3 and V is TRBV29-1; maybe TRBD2 (6 bases). Germline-derived CDR1 and CDR2 are SQVTM and ANQGSEA. The CDR3 sequence is 13 residues long. V shed 0 bases and J shed 12 bases, with 16 bases lying between them. This CDR3 is CSVEDVTGTAQYF. In DNA, the CDR3 is TGCAGCGTTGAAGACGTAACCGGGACTGCACAGTATTTT.

The CDR3 loop reads CASSMGRRRTYEQYF. DNA of the CDR3: TGTGCCAGTAGTATGGGTCGGAGAAGAACCTACGAGCAGTACTTC. This chain uses TRBV19 with TRBJ2-7; D is uncertain. V was clipped by 3 bases and J by 2 bases, with 14 bases between them. The CDR3 runs to 15 residues. The germline V gene has CDR1 LNHDA and CDR2 SQIVND (reference sequence).

The rearrangement uses TRBV27 and TRBJ1-2; 7 positions match TRBD1. V shed 7 bases, J shed 5 bases, and the junction held 10 bases outside the gene matches. Looked up from germline, CDR1 is MNHEY and CDR2 is SMNVEV (reference sequence). This CDR3 region has 14 residues. Here the CDR3 reads CASTQKQGWYGYTF. The CDR3 nucleotides read TGTGCCAGCACCCAAAAACAGGGGTGGTATGGCTACACCTTC.

The chain is built from TRBV19 and TRBJ1-4, with D unclear. The CDR3 is made up of 12 amino acids. V was clipped by 7 bases and J by 7 bases, with 10 bases between them. CDR1 LNHDA and CDR2 SQIVND come from the germline V gene (reference sequence). The CDR3 region is CASTRVGEKLFF. The CDR3 DNA reads as TGTGCCAGTACCCGGGTCGGTGAAAAACTGTTTTTT.

In the case of this clone: A much bigger clone sits one base away, suggesting this may be a read error. Other DNA sequences in the sample encode the same CDR3. V usage is TRBV5-6 and J usage is TRBJ1-4; D remains ambiguous. CDR1 is SGHDT and CDR2 is YYEEEE in the germline V gene. There are 18 residues in the CDR3. The CDR3 nucleotides are TGCGCCAGCAGCTCCCAGGCACCTCCCCGAACAACTAATGAAAAACTGTTTTTT. This encodes CASSSQAPPRTTNEKLFF. Combining the CDR3 with reference TRBV5-6 and TRBJ1-4 gives the whole variable domain DAGVTQSPTHLIKTRGQQVTLRCSPKSGHDTVSWYQQALGQGPQFIFQYYEEEERQRGNFPDRFSGHQFPNYSSELNVNALLLGDSALYLCASSSQAPPRTTNEKLFFGSGTQLSVL.

The CDR3 nucleotides are TGTGCCAGTAGTATGCAGCGGACAGGGGTGGGTGGCTACACCTTC. Encoded protein: CASSMQRTGVGGYTF. This chain joins TRBV19 and TRBJ1-2; TRBD1 agrees at 9 bases. Per the germline V gene, CDR1 is LNHDA and CDR2 is SQIVND (reference sequence). Germline trimming cut 3 bases from V and 7 bases from J; bases unmatched to any gene: 9. The CDR3 has 15 residues. Full variable domain (missing parts from reference TRBV19 and TRBJ1-2): DGGITQSPKYLFRKEGQNVTLSCEQNLNHDAMYWYRQDPGQGLRLIYYSQIVNDFQKGDIAEGYSVSREKKESFPLTVTSAQKNPTAFYLCASSMQRTGVGGYTFGSGTRLTVV.

The chain couples TRBV15 to TRBJ2-7; the D gene is possibly TRBD1 (6 bases). The CDR3 extends over 16 amino acids. Germline-derived CDR1 and CDR2 are LNHNV and YYDKDF (reference sequence). The V gene lost 3 bases and the J gene lost 0 bases, with 15 bases spanning the gap. The CDR3 DNA reads as TGTGCCACCAGCAGTTCTGGGACACCAAGCTCCTACGAGCAGTACGTC. It translates to CATSSSGTPSSYEQYV.

This clone was counted once. The genes are TRBV5-1 and TRBJ1-5, with D perhaps matching TRBD1 (5 bases). The CDR3 has 16 amino acids. Germline V gene data show CDR1 as SGHRS and CDR2 as YFSETQ. V gave up 0 bases and J gave up 5 bases, with 15 bases separating them. The CDR3 DNA reads as TGCGCCAGCAGCTTGGGATCAGGAGCCAGGGATCAGCCCCAGCATTTT. Protein sequence: CASSLGSGARDQPQHF.

The CDR3 DNA reads TGTGCCAGCAGCCCGCGGGGGGGACAGCTTTATGGCTACACCTTC. This translates into CASSPRGGQLYGYTF. V usage is TRBV6-5 and J usage is TRBJ1-2; 7 bases are shared with TRBD1. The CDR3 spans 15 residues. Germline V CDR1 and CDR2: MNHEY, SVGAGI. V was pared by 6 bases and J by 5 bases, with 12 bases of the junction left unmatched.

This clone came up once. The chain joins TRBV2 to TRBJ2-7; 7 positions agree with TRBD2. V was pared by 1 base and J by 4 bases, with 10 bases of the junction left unmatched. Germline values: CDR1 SNHLY, CDR2 FYNNEI. This CDR3 has 16 residues. In nucleotides, the CDR3 is TGTGCCAGCAGTGAAGGTGGGAGGGCCTGGGTGTACGAGCAGTACGTC. This encodes CASSEGGRAWVYEQYV.

Comment on this clone: Other DNA variants within this sample encode the same CDR3. This chain links TRBV18 with TRBJ2-3; 8 bases line up with TRBD1. This CDR3 has 14 residues. V gave up 6 bases and J gave up 3 bases; unmatched junction bases: 5. Germline V gene data show CDR1 as KGHSH and CDR2 as LQKENI. The CDR3 reads CASSPGGGTDTQYF. The DNA for the CDR3 is TGTGCCAGCTCCCCAGGGGGCGGTACAGATACGCAGTATTTT.

This clone was counted once. The J gene is TRBJ1-1, the V gene TRBV18; 7 positions match TRBD1. The germline V gene encodes CDR1 KGHSH and CDR2 LQKENI. The CDR3 loop spans 14 amino acids. The trim removed 1 base at V and 5 bases at J, leaving 4 bases unmatched. The CDR3 nucleotides are TGTGCCAGCTCACCACAACAGGGGAATACTGAAGCTTTCTTT. Translated: CASSPQQGNTEAFF.

This clone was seen only a few times. This chain uses TRBV25-1 with TRBJ1-1, with D maybe TRBD1 (5 bases). Germline V CDR1 and CDR2: MGHDK, SYGVNS. V lost 6 bases to trimming and J lost 2 bases, with 10 bases between them. The CDR3 has 13 residues. In DNA, the CDR3 is TGTGCCAGCAGGGAGGGGACCAACACTGAAGCTTTCTTT. It specifies CASREGTNTEAFF.

The chain recombines TRBV5-4 with TRBJ1-6; D is uncertain. V was clipped by 0 bases and J by 0 bases, with 4 bases between them. The CDR3 has 15 amino acids. The germline CDR1 and CDR2 sequences are SGHNT and YYREEE (reference sequence). The CDR3 DNA reads as TGTGCCAGCAGCTTGGACAGCTCCTATAATTCACCCCTCCACTTT. Protein product: CASSLDSSYNSPLHF.

V gene TRBV2 combines with J gene TRBJ2-5; TRBD2 agrees at 9 bases. Germline assignment: CDR1 SNHLY and CDR2 FYNNEI. The V segment lost 3 bases and the J segment 2 bases; nucleotides outside the gene matches: 13. The CDR3 runs to 18 residues. CDR3 residues: CASSDPSSGVLGQETQYF. CDR3 nucleotide sequence: TGTGCCAGCAGTGATCCGTCTAGCGGGGTTTTAGGGCAAGAGACCCAGTACTTC.